Shown below are 4 T cell receptor beta chains from a single sample sequenced in a study of CD8 T cells in ankylosing spondylitis. One entry per CDR3 protein, called by TCRdb with MiXCR from the 5' RACE reads. The sample has 250,000 to 400,000 distinct CDR3 sequences, about 9.9% seen once. Sequenced input: blood, either unsorted or a sorted T cell fraction (not recorded which). These receptors were collected from a female donor with ankylosing spondylitis or in good health (not recorded which).

This clonotype showed up many times. One end of the junction is discordant with germline, which a read error may explain. V is TRBV12-3 or TRBV12-4 and J is TRBJ2-1; 12 bases fit TRBD2. The CDR3 extends over 15 amino acids. The CDR3 here is CASSLAGGRRSEQFF. The CDR3 DNA is TGTGCCAGCAGTCTAGCGGGGGGGCGAAGGAGTGAGCAGTTCTTC.

The sample holds many counts of this clonotype. This chain uses TRBV28 with TRBJ1-1, with TRBD1 as a possible D gene (6 bases). The CDR3 totals 15 residues. V was cut by 5 bases and J by 8 bases, with 21 bases left in between. CDR1 is MDHEN and CDR2 is SYDVKM in the germline V gene. The CDR3 spells CASSPPVGTGAEAFF. CDR3 bases: TGTGCCAGCAGTCCCCCCGTTGGTACGGGGGCGGAAGCTTTCTTT.

The V and J genes are TRBV20-1 and TRBJ2-1, with 9 nucleotides matching TRBD2. The CDR3 runs to 14 residues. The germline V gene encodes CDR1 DFQATT and CDR2 SNEGSKA (reference sequence). Trimming removed 3 bases from V and 9 bases from J; junction bases left unmatched: 9. In DNA form, the CDR3 reads TGCAGTGCTAGGGGTGGCGGGGGGGCCGCTGAGCAGTTCTTC. This translates into CSARGGGGAAEQFF.

This clonotype has ten or more counts. The V gene is TRBV20-1, the J gene TRBJ1-3; unclear D gene. CDR1 and CDR2 from the germline V gene are DFQATT and SNEGSKA (reference sequence). This CDR3 has 14 residues. The V and J ends lost 5 bases and 4 bases respectively, with 15 bases between them. The CDR3, as DNA: TGCAGTGCTGACCCGGGAGCCACCGGAAACACCATATATTTT. It translates to CSADPGATGNTIYF.